The entry below gives a single T cell receptor beta chain sequence along with its context. Antigen unknown. The CDR3 totals 11 residues. The germline V gene has CDR1 SQVTM and CDR2 ANQGSEA. V lost 6 bases, J lost 8 bases, and 13 bases lay in between. This entry comes from a study of shared clonotypes between healthy human individuals. Overall study findings and caveats: It was the non-shared clonotypes that had lower generation probabilities than clonotypes shared by all four donors. Enrolling few donors narrowed the genetic and exposure-history diversity that was represented.

Using immunoSEQ multiplex PCR, the repertoire was profiled, and TCRdb retains in-frame clones only, with some absent. The table has 980,000 or so clones, roughly 72% seen once. The sequenced sample was memory CD4+ T cells sorted from blood. As to subset: CD45RA-negative fraction. The genes are TRBV29-1 and TRBJ1-2; TRBD1 is a possible D gene (5 bases). This TCR was recovered from a young man in good health. The CDR3 sequence is CSVERGGGYTF. The CDR3 DNA sequence: TGCAGCGTCGAACGGGGGGGAGGCTACACCTTC. The whole variable domain, remainder taken from reference TRBV29-1 and TRBJ1-2, is SAVISQKPSRDICQRGTSLTIQCQVDSQVTMMFWYRQQPGQSLTLIATANQGSEATYESGFVIDKFPISRPNLTFSTLTVSNMSPEDSSIYLCSVERGGGYTFGSGTRLTVV.